This paragraph reports one TCR beta chain. CDR1 and CDR2 from the germline V gene are SGDLS and YYNGEE. The CDR3 extends over 19 amino acids. J lost 4 bases, V lost 1 base, and 11 bases had no gene match. Here immunoSEQ multiplex PCR was the method, and the copy in TCRdb shows in-frame clones only, minus some. The table has about 260,000 clones, about 88% seen once. The data originate from a study of blood T cell repertoires in COVID-19. Across the study: Samples representing acute and convalescent COVID-19 were sourced from the United States, Italy and Spain. T cells, B-cell-depleted T cells, or PBMCs provided the cDNA or gDNA that served as material.

The sequencing input was peripheral blood. The chain recombines TRBV9 with TRBJ2-3; 14 bases are shared with TRBD2. The source is a man younger than 40 with active or convalescent COVID-19. The CDR3 sequence is CASSVYSTSGGAVSDTQYF. The CDR3 DNA is TGTGCCAGCAGCGTATACTCGACTAGCGGGGGGGCTGTCTCAGATACGCAGTATTTT.